The rows below give T cell receptor beta chains drawn from one sample of a study of T cell clones after liver transplantation. Sequencing used immunoSEQ multiplex PCR; TCRdb keeps in-frame clones, though not all of them. Of tens of thousands of clones in the sample, roughly 80% are singletons; the top ten hold about 0.52%. Sequencing used CD4+ T cells from blood, obtained 45 to 46 months after liver transplant. Source of these receptors: a human patient who received a liver transplant. Some T cells may have come from the graft donor. Each CDR3 is given with its conserved first and last residue. Each record gives: CDR3 length, V gene, clone size, J gene, D gene, CDR3 DNA, CDR3 protein. A D gene is named only where the DNA matches it firmly. Size tells how often a clone was seen (once, few, many) or the class of an expanded clone, and some rows leave it out.

CDR3 length: 12; V gene: TRBV29-1; clone size: .; J gene: TRBJ2-7; D gene: TRBD2; CDR3 DNA: TGCAGCGCTGGGGGGGGAGGGAACGAGCAGTACTTC; CDR3 protein: CSAGGGGNEQYF
CDR3 length: 14; V gene: TRBV25-1; clone size: few; J gene: TRBJ2-3; D gene: TRBD2; CDR3 DNA: TGTGCCAGCAGGGGGACTAGATACACAGATACGCAGTATTTT; CDR3 protein: CASRGTRYTDTQYF
CDR3 length: 17; V gene: TRBV6-1; clone size: .; J gene: TRBJ1-5; D gene: TRBD1; CDR3 DNA: TGTGCCAGCAGTGTCCTACATGACAGGGGTAGCAATCAGCCCCAGCATTTT; CDR3 protein: CASSVLHDRGSNQPQHF
CDR3 length: 14; V gene: TRBV7-2; clone size: once; J gene: TRBJ2-1; D gene: .; CDR3 DNA: TGTGCCAGCTCACGACGGGCAGTCGGCGATGAGCAGTTCTTC; CDR3 protein: CASSRRAVGDEQFF
CDR3 length: 13; V gene: TRBV5-1; clone size: .; J gene: TRBJ2-5; D gene: .; CDR3 DNA: TGCGCCAGCAGCCTACCAGCGTTGGAGACCCAGTACTTC; CDR3 protein: CASSLPALETQYF
CDR3 length: 14; V gene: TRBV5-1; clone size: .; J gene: TRBJ2-7; D gene: .; CDR3 DNA: TGCGCCAGCAGCTTGGCCCGGTACTCCTACGAGCAGTACTTC; CDR3 protein: CASSLARYSYEQYF
CDR3 length: 14; V gene: TRBV7-9; clone size: .; J gene: TRBJ2-1; D gene: TRBD2; CDR3 DNA: TGTGCCAGCAGCTTACTAGCGGGAACCGATGAGCAGTTCTTC; CDR3 protein: CASSLLAGTDEQFF
CDR3 length: 17; V gene: TRBV27; clone size: .; J gene: TRBJ2-3; D gene: .; CDR3 DNA: TGTGCCAGCAGTTTATCGAGTTCAGGGTATAGCACAGATACGCAGTATTTT; CDR3 protein: CASSLSSSGYSTDTQYF
CDR3 length: 19; V gene: TRBV9; clone size: .; J gene: TRBJ2-4; D gene: TRBD1; CDR3 DNA: TGTGCCAGCAGCTCGTGGACAGGGGGCGCCGGGTTGACCAAAAACATTCAGTACTTC; CDR3 protein: CASSSWTGGAGLTKNIQYF
CDR3 length: 13; V gene: TRBV18; clone size: .; J gene: TRBJ2-5; D gene: TRBD1; CDR3 DNA: TGTGCCAGCTCACCCGGGACAGGGGAGACCCAGTACTTC; CDR3 protein: CASSPGTGETQYF
CDR3 length: 14; V gene: TRBV28; clone size: .; J gene: TRBJ1-5; D gene: .; CDR3 DNA: TGTGCCAGCAGTTCCCCCGGGTACAATCAGCCCCAGCATTTT; CDR3 protein: CASSSPGYNQPQHF
CDR3 length: 17; V gene: TRBV7-2; clone size: .; J gene: TRBJ1-5; D gene: .; CDR3 DNA: TGTGCCAGCAGCCCCGGAGCCCCCTTTTATAGCAATCAGCCCCAGCATTTT; CDR3 protein: CASSPGAPFYSNQPQHF
CDR3 length: 14; V gene: TRBV6-1; clone size: .; J gene: TRBJ1-1; D gene: TRBD1; CDR3 DNA: TGTGCCAGCGGCCCGACAGGGGTTGGGACTGAAGCTTTCTTT; CDR3 protein: CASGPTGVGTEAFF
CDR3 length: 15; V gene: TRBV5-4; clone size: .; J gene: TRBJ2-7; D gene: .; CDR3 DNA: TGTGCCAGCAGCTTGGCCGGTGGAGGCAGCTACGAGCAGTACTTC; CDR3 protein: CASSLAGGGSYEQYF
CDR3 length: 13; V gene: TRBV5-1; clone size: .; J gene: TRBJ1-4; D gene: TRBD1; CDR3 DNA: TGCGCCAGCAGCGTACAGGGGAATGAAAAACTGTTTTTT; CDR3 protein: CASSVQGNEKLFF
CDR3 length: 16; V gene: TRBV6-4; clone size: .; J gene: TRBJ2-2; D gene: .; CDR3 DNA: TGTGCCAGCAGTGACTCGGGAGGAATCAGACCCGGGGAGCTGTTTTTT; CDR3 protein: CASSDSGGIRPGELFF